This T cell receptor beta chain was sequenced in a study of T cell responses to AZD1222 COVID-19 vaccine (dated by TCRdb to about 2021). Describing the broader study: A total of more than 230 trial participants underwent TCR sequencing, of whom approximately 200 had received two doses of AZD1222 and around 25 had received two doses of the MenACWY control vaccine. Trial participants were enrolled by age into subgroups of 18-55, 56-69 and 70-plus years, and approximately 150, 30 and 60 TCR-sequenced participants, respectively, were included in these subgroups. General findings and caveats noted by the study authors: The 56-69-year group was small, and its depth increase did not reach significance, likely because of low power. Because no day 14 peak-response samples were available, repertoires were characterized only after the peak T cell response. Spike-specific TCR breadth and depth rose significantly after two AZD1222 doses compared with day 0 and with MenACWY recipients. The vaccine-associated CD4 TCRs covered the entire spike protein, and the dominant responses fell in regions 160-218 and 743-854. Participants were mostly white British, with more females than males. The authors suggested clonal diversity may have been underestimated. Reportedly, almost half of the unique spike-specific TCRs recognized epitopes lying outside the regions that are mutated in the B.1.351 and B.1.1.7 variants. Conclusions about previously exposed vaccinees are limited, since just a handful of AZD1222 recipients were seropositive for SARS-CoV-2 at baseline.

The CDR3 regions of human TCRbeta chains were subjected to immunosequencing. From the authors' description of their analysis: TCRs in the repertoires were compared against a reference library of SARS-CoV-2-specific TCRs that had been generated with the MIRA antigen-specificity platform. Breadth was defined as the fraction of unique TCRs that were SARS-CoV-2-associated. Depth was defined as the fraction of total T cells that were SARS-CoV-2-associated. Each spike-specific TCR was assigned to its reactive spike region and to a CD4 or CD8 class using the MIRA data. Log10-transformed breadth and depth values were compared by one-way ANOVA with Sidak's multiple comparisons tests. What TCRdb holds here is the immuneACCESS table cut down to in-frame rearrangements. Part of the clones is not present; checked against another copy, under half of the missing clones reflect an unresolved V gene, and the others are unexplained. V and J calls and clone size follow that table, whereas D and trimming were derived from the DNA. The sample includes 150,000 to 200,000 clones, with 88% observed a single time. The ten largest clones represent 4.3% of the sample.

A word on this clone: The clone's antigen remains unknown. The record has no base qualities; no much larger clone is one base away.

The time point label for this specimen denotes: about 28 days (+/-7) after the second vaccine dose. AZD1222 recipients whose second dose came at about 4 weeks and those whose second dose came at about 12 weeks were combined into one group, since spike-specific TCR depth and breadth did not differ between the two schedules. Samples from vaccinated people were obtained from the UK trials COV001 and COV002, which included a single-blind randomized controlled phase 2/3 trial of AZD1222 (ChAdOx1 nCoV-19) in healthy adults. For TCRbeta chain sequencing, PBMC samples from trial participants were taken at day 0 and at day 28 after the second dose. The germline V gene specifies SQVTM as CDR1 and ANQGSEA as CDR2. The junction shows trimming of 7 bases on V and 5 bases on J, plus 12 bases between the germline ends. The CDR3 numbers 11 residues from cysteine through phenylalanine. Only the CDR3 DNA stays, 33 bases, in frame from base 1.

Sequencing used peripheral blood, obtained 28 days after the second AZD1222 dose. This TCR was recovered from an adult who received the AZD1222 COVID-19 vaccine. The chain is encoded by TRBV29-1 joined to TRBJ2-7; TRBD1 is possibly the D segment (6 matching bases). The CDR3 corresponds to CSGKQGNEQYF. In nucleotides, the sequence is TGCAGCGGTAAACAGGGAAACGAGCAGTACTTC.